This TCR beta chain was found in a study of STAT5B mutations in CD4+ large granular lymphocyte leukemia. Study-wide results and caveats: Patient CD4-sorted repertoires looked more clonal than healthy CD4+ repertoires, even without putative leukemic clones. Compared with healthy controls (2/35), patient top clones favored TRBV06 (8/27).

With respect to this clone: Its antigen is unknown.

CDR3 size: 17 residues. CDR1 and CDR2 from the germline V gene are SGHNT and YYREEE (reference sequence). V shed 7 bases and J 2 bases; nucleotides not matched to a gene: 9. Authors' data handling: Lowest detectable productive clonotype frequency was 2.59 x 10-5. The method was immunoSEQ multiplex PCR; TCRdb's version includes in-frame clones alone and lacks a portion of them. The V and J calls and clone size come from that table; D and trimming were worked out from the DNA. The sample has around 27,000 clones; 65% to 80% are singletons. Healthy controls were blood donor buffy coats. The sample consisted of CD4+ T cells from blood buffy coats. V and J are TRBV5-4 and TRBJ2-3; 14 positions match TRBD2. The sequence came from a human donor in good health. The CDR3 DNA reads TGTGCCAGCTATCCCGGGACTAGCGGGAGAAACACAGATACGCAGTATTTT. Its protein product is CASYPGTSGRNTDTQYF.